Listed below are T cell receptor beta chains from one sample, sequenced in a study of OX40 agonist ivuxolimab in advanced cancers. The method was immunoSEQ multiplex PCR; TCRdb's version includes in-frame clones alone and lacks a portion of them. The table lists approximately 89,000 clones, approximately 90% of them singletons. Sample: CD4+ or CD8+ T cells sorted from blood, taken in a trial of the OX40 agonist ivuxolimab. The receptors here all came from an adult with an advanced solid tumor such as melanoma, head and neck, liver or kidney cancer. Both conserved end residues are part of each CDR3. The D gene is left open where the match is weak. Some rows mark clone size as missing; the rest say once, few, many or name a class of expanded clone.

>TRBJ2-1|-|TRBD1|TRBV5-1
CASSRDRYNEQFF
TGCGCCAGCAGCCGGGACAGGTACAATGAGCAGTTCTTC
>TRBJ2-7|-|TRBD2|TRBV29-1
CSVAGTSGGYEQYF
TGCAGCGTCGCCGGGACTAGTGGGGGCTACGAGCAGTACTTC
>TRBJ2-7|-|-|TRBV4-1
CASSQAWDGSVYEQYF
TGCGCCAGCAGCCAAGCCTGGGACGGCTCGGTTTACGAGCAGTACTTC
>TRBJ1-6|once|-|TRBV6-5
CASSYSTLSTLHF
TGTGCCAGCAGTTACTCGACCTTATCGACCCTCCACTTT
>TRBJ1-5|-|-|TRBV21-1
CASSKAYVPGHTSNQPQHF
TGTGCCAGCAGCAAAGCCTACGTCCCGGGACATACCAGCAATCAGCCCCAGCATTTT
>TRBJ1-2|-|-|TRBV6-1
CASSGIHYGYTF
TGTGCCAGCAGTGGTATTCACTATGGCTACACCTTC
>TRBJ1-1|-|TRBD1|TRBV7-3
CASSAAGTGETEAFF
TGTGCCAGCAGCGCAGCCGGGACAGGGGAGACTGAAGCTTTCTTT
>TRBJ2-3|-|TRBD1|TRBV5-6
CASSSLKQGALTDTQYF
TGTGCCAGCAGCTCTTTGAAACAGGGGGCTTTGACAGATACGCAGTATTTT
>TRBJ1-1|once|-|TRBV6-1
CASSARSLGNTEAFF
TGTGCCAGCAGTGCGCGGTCGCTCGGGAACACTGAAGCTTTCTTT
>TRBJ2-6|-|TRBD1|TRBV18
CASSRSGQITGANVLTF
TGTGCCAGCTCACGGTCGGGACAGATTACTGGGGCCAACGTCCTGACTTTC
>TRBJ1-1|-|TRBD1|TRBV5-4
CASSPQGEFDTEAFF
TGTGCCAGCAGCCCACAGGGGGAGTTTGACACTGAAGCTTTCTTT
>TRBJ2-1|once|-|TRBV5-1
CASRLDATYNEQFF
TGCGCCAGCAGGCTGGACGCAACCTACAATGAGCAGTTCTTC
>TRBJ1-2|-|TRBD1|TRBV9
CVSSARDRRAGYTF
TGTGTCAGCAGCGCCCGGGACAGACGAGCTGGCTACACCTTC
>TRBJ2-5|-|-|TRBV28
CASSLGGFQTQYF
TGTGCCAGCAGTTTAGGGGGATTTCAGACCCAGTACTTC
>TRBJ1-2|-|TRBD1|TRBV14
CASSQGEPPGQDLEGYTF
TGTGCCAGCAGCCAAGGGGAACCACCGGGACAGGATTTAGAAGGCTACACCTTC
>TRBJ1-1|-|TRBD1|TRBV7-9
CASSLTGTGVGAFF
TGTGCCAGCAGCTTAACCGGGACAGGGGTTGGGGCTTTCTTT
>TRBJ2-5|-|-|TRBV29-1
CSLWGGRETQYF
TGCAGCTTGTGGGGGGGCCGGGAGACCCAGTACTTC
>TRBJ2-3|-|-|TRBV29-1
CSVEGQGLQDTQYF
TGCAGCGTTGAAGGTCAGGGGTTGCAAGATACGCAGTATTTT
>TRBJ1-5|-|-|TRBV5-1
CASSLTGTSEQPQHF
TGCGCCAGCAGCTTGACAGGGACCTCAGAACAGCCCCAGCATTTT
>TRBJ1-1|-|TRBD1|TRBV9
CASSSLGGTGNTEAFF
TGTGCCAGCAGCTCCCTAGGCGGGACAGGGAACACTGAAGCTTTCTTT
>TRBJ1-1|-|TRBD1|TRBV18
CASSPRQGAVRTEAFF
TGTGCCAGCTCACCTCGACAGGGGGCGGTGAGGACTGAAGCTTTCTTT
>TRBJ2-5|-|TRBD1|TRBV5-4
CASSMRTGQETQYF
TGTGCCAGCAGCATGCGGACAGGACAAGAGACCCAGTACTTC
>TRBJ1-5|-|-|TRBV6-1
CASRGTAYSNQPQHF
TGTGCCAGCAGAGGAACAGCGTATAGCAATCAGCCCCAGCATTTT
>TRBJ2-6|-|-|TRBV11-2
CASVGFSGANVLTF
TGTGCCAGCGTAGGGTTCTCTGGGGCCAACGTCCTGACTTTC
>TRBJ1-1|-|TRBD1|TRBV9
CASSVDPSTGGKAFF
TGTGCCAGCAGCGTAGACCCCTCGACAGGGGGCAAAGCTTTCTTT
>TRBJ1-3|few|-|TRBV5-4
CASSLGGGSDSGNTIYF
TGTGCCAGCAGCTTGGGGGGCGGTTCCGACTCTGGAAACACCATATATTTT
>TRBJ1-1|few|-|TRBV6-5
CASRKQLLGTEAFF
TGTGCCAGCAGAAAACAGCTACTGGGGACTGAAGCTTTCTTT
>TRBJ1-6|-|-|TRBV28
CATWDTYNSPLHF
TGTGCCACCTGGGACACCTATAATTCACCCCTCCACTTT
>TRBJ2-3|-|-|TRBV6-1
CASSEVGRYTDTQYF
TGTGCCAGCAGTGAAGTCGGGAGATACACAGATACGCAGTATTTT
>TRBJ1-1|-|-|TRBV6-5
CASRATNGNTEAFF
TGTGCCAGCAGAGCCACTAACGGGAACACTGAAGCTTTCTTT
>TRBJ2-7|-|-|TRBV6-5
CASSYSRYSSYEQYF
TGTGCCAGCAGTTACTCGCGGTACAGCTCCTACGAGCAGTACTTC